This TCR beta chain was retrieved from a study of cytomegalovirus exposure and HLA in healthy donors. PCR primers comprised 60 Vbeta and 13 Jbeta primers. The method was immunoSEQ multiplex PCR; TCRdb's version includes in-frame clones alone and lacks a portion of them. The top ten hold roughly 4% of the sample, which has about 150,000 clones, roughly three quarters seen once. Findings and limits, study-wide: The study dropped some indistinguishable V segments, TRBV6-2 and TRBV6-3 among them. Earlier analysis looked at TCR beta V segments, and most were productive about 87% or about 30% of the time.

V was pared by 4 bases and J by 5 bases, with 4 bases of the junction left unmatched. The CDR3 totals 13 residues. Germline V gene data show CDR1 as SGHNT and CDR2 as YYREEE (reference sequence). A remark on this clone: As yet, its antigen is unknown.

The origin of this receptor is a man in his 60s in good health and CMV-seronegative. Sequencing was carried out using PBMCs. V and J are TRBV5-4 and TRBJ1-1; TRBD1 matches at 8 bases. The CDR3 here is CASSPRGRTEAFF. The CDR3 DNA reads as TGTGCCAGCAGCCCCAGGGGGCGGACTGAAGCTTTCTTT.